Listed below are T cell receptor beta chains from one sample, sequenced in a study of blood T cells in healthy people across ages. TCRdb reprocessed the 5' RACE reads via MiXCR and lists one record per CDR3 protein. The sample lists 450,000 to 650,000 distinct CDR3 sequences; approximately 25% were seen once. The same sample was also used in a study of T cells of mothers and their children.

The sequencing sample was made of blood. These receptors were taken from a boy younger than 18 in good health. The CDR3 runs from the conserved cysteine through the conserved F or W. Each record gives: J gene, D gene, V gene, clone size, CDR3 protein, CDR3 DNA. The D gene is left open where the match is weak. Clone size appears in some rows only: once, few, many, or a class for an expanded clone.

TRBJ1-1 | TRBD1 | TRBV7-3 | - | CASNRGNTEAFF | TGTGCCAGCAACAGGGGGAACACTGAAGCTTTCTTT
TRBJ2-3 | - | TRBV27 | - | CASSLNTQYF | TGTGCCAGCAGTTTGAATACGCAGTATTTT
TRBJ2-1 | - | TRBV7-6 | few | CASSQTGGRPYNEQFF | TGTGCCAGCAGCCAAACTGGGGGGCGGCCCTACAATGAGCAGTTCTTC
TRBJ2-3 | - | TRBV6-5 | - | CASGAASHDTQYF | TGTGCCAGCGGGGCTGCGTCCCACGATACGCAGTATTTT
TRBJ2-7 | - | TRBV27 | - | CASSPGGTPYEQYF | TGTGCCAGCAGTCCCGGAGGGACCCCCTACGAGCAGTACTTC
TRBJ2-1 | - | TRBV5-1 | - | CASSLAQAANNEQFF | TGCGCCAGCAGCTTGGCCCAGGCGGCCAACAATGAGCAGTTCTTC
TRBJ2-3 | - | TRBV28 | few | CASTGLGEYTQYF | TGTGCCAGCACAGGACTGGGGGAGTATACGCAGTATTTT
TRBJ2-1 | TRBD2 | TRBV4-1 | - | CASSLNPSGGANEQFF | TGCGCCAGCAGCCTTAACCCTAGCGGGGGGGCCAATGAGCAGTTCTTC
TRBJ2-3 | TRBD2 | TRBV4-3 | - | CASRLVAGGPDTQYF | TGCGCCAGCAGGCTCGTGGCGGGAGGACCAGATACGCAGTATTTT
TRBJ2-7 | TRBD2 | TRBV20-1 | - | CSAKERTSRTYEQYF | TGCAGTGCTAAAGAAAGGACTAGCAGGACCTACGAGCAGTACTTC
TRBJ2-7 | TRBD2 | TRBV18 | few | CASSPRGGNEQYF | TGTGCCAGCTCACCACGCGGGGGAAACGAGCAGTACTTC
TRBJ2-7 | - | TRBV4-1 | - | CASSQDLIQFNSYEQYF | TGCGCCAGCAGCCAAGATCTCATACAATTCAACTCCTACGAGCAGTACTTC
TRBJ2-5 | - | TRBV7-3 | many | CASSPSGTHGETQYF | TGTGCCAGCAGCCCTTCAGGGACCCACGGAGAGACCCAGTACTTC
TRBJ2-7 | - | TRBV27 | - | CASRLTGQGGSSYEQYF | TGTGCCAGCAGACTAACCGGTCAGGGGGGGAGCTCCTACGAGCAGTACTTC
TRBJ1-2 | TRBD1 | TRBV28 | - | CASSSRGYGYTF | TGTGCCAGCAGTTCCAGGGGGTATGGCTACACCTTC
TRBJ2-5 | TRBD2 | TRBV5-1 | few | CASSAAAGGSETQYF | TGCGCCAGCAGCGCAGCAGCGGGAGGGTCAGAGACCCAGTACTTC
TRBJ2-1 | - | TRBV20-1 | - | CSASWLANNEQFF | TGCAGTGCTAGTTGGCTAGCTAACAATGAGCAGTTCTTC
TRBJ1-2 | - | TRBV6-2/TRBV6-3 | few | CASSYSNRENYGYTF | TGTGCCAGCAGTTACTCGAATAGAGAAAACTATGGCTACACCTTC
TRBJ2-7 | TRBD2 | TRBV28 | - | CASSSGPSGSVYEQYF | TGTGCCAGCAGTTCCGGCCCTAGCGGGAGTGTATACGAGCAGTACTTC
TRBJ1-2 | - | TRBV7-9 | many | CASSQNYGYTF | TGTGCCAGCAGCCAGAACTATGGCTACACCTTC